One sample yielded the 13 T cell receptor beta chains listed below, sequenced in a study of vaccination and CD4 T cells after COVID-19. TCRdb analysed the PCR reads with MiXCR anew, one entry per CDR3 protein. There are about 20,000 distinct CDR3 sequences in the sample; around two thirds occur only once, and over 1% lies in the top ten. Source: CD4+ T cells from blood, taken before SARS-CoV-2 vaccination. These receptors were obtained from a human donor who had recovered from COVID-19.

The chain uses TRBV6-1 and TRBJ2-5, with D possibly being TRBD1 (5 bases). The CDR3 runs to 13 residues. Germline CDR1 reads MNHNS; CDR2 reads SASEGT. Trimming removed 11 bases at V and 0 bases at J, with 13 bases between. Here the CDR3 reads CALSQEYQETQYF. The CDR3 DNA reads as TGTGCCTTGTCACAGGAGTACCAAGAGACCCAGTACTTC.

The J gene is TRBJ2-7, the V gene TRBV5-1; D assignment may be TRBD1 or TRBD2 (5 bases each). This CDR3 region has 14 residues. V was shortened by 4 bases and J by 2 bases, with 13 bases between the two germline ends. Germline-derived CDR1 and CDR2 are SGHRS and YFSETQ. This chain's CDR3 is CASSRDGPPYEQYF. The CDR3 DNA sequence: TGCGCCAGCAGCCGGGACGGCCCTCCCTACGAGCAGTACTTC.

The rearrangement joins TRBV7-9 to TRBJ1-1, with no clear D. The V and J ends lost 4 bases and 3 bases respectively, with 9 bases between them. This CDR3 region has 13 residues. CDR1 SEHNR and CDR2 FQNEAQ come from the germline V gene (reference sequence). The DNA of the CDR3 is TGTGCCAGCAGCTCGAGTTCCGACACTGAAGCTTTCTTT. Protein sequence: CASSSSSDTEAFF.

The CDR3 sequence: CASTGGRLGNTEAFF. The CDR3 nucleotides read TGTGCCAGCACCGGGGGTCGATTGGGTAACACTGAAGCTTTCTTT. The gene calls are TRBV6-2 or TRBV6-3 and TRBJ1-1; D possibly corresponds to TRBD1 (5 bases). Germline CDR1 and CDR2: MNHEY and SVGEGT. The V gene lost 7 bases and the J gene lost 2 bases, with 17 bases spanning the gap. The CDR3 runs to 15 residues.

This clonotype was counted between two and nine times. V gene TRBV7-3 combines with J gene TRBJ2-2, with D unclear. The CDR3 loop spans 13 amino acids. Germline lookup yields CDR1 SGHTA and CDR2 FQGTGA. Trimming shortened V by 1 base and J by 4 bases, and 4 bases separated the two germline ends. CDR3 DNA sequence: TGTGCCAGCAGCTTAAGGGTCACCGGGGAGCTGTTTTTT. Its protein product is CASSLRVTGELFF.

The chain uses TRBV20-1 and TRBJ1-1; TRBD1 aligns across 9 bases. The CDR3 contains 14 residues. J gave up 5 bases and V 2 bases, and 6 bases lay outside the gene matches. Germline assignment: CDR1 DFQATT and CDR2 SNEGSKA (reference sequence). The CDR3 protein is CSARPDRGITEAFF. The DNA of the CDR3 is TGCAGTGCTAGACCGGACAGGGGAATTACTGAAGCTTTCTTT.

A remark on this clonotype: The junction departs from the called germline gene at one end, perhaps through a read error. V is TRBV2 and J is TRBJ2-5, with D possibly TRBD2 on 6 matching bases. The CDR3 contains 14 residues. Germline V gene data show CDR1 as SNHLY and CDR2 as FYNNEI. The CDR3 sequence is CASREGTSQETQYF. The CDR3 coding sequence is TGTGCCAGCAGGGAAGGGACTTCCCAAGAGACCCAGTACTTC.

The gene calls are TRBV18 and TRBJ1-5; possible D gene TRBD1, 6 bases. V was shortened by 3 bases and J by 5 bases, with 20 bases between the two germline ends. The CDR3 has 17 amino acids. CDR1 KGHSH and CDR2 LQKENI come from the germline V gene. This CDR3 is CASSPYREGGPDQPQHF. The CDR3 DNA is TGTGCCAGCTCACCCTACCGGGAGGGGGGGCCCGATCAGCCCCAGCATTTT.

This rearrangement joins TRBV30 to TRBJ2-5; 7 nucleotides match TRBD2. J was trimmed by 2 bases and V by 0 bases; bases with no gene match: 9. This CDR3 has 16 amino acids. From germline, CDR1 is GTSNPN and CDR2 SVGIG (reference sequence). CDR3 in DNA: TGTGCCTGGAGTGTACCCACTAGCGCCTTACAAGAGACCCAGTACTTC. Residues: CAWSVPTSALQETQYF.

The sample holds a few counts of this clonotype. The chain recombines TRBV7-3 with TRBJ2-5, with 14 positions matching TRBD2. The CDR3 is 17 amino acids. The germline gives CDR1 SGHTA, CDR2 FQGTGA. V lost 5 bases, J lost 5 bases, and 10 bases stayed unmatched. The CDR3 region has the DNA TGTGCCAGCAGCCTTGGGACTAGCGGGAGTTCAGGGGAGACCCAGTACTTC. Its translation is CASSLGTSGSSGETQYF.

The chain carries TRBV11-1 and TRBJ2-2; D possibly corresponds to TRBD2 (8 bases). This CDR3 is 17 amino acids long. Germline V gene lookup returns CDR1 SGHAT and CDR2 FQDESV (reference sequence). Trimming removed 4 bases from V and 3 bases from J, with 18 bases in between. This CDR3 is CASSSNRGLVYTGELFF. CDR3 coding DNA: TGTGCCAGCAGCTCAAACAGGGGACTAGTGTACACCGGGGAGCTGTTTTTT. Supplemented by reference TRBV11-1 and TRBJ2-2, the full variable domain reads EAEVAQSPRYKITEKSQAVAFWCDPISGHATLYWYRQILGQGPELLVQFQDESVVDDSQLPKDRFSAERLKGVDSTLKIQPAELGDSAMYLCASSSNRGLVYTGELFFGEGSRLTVL.

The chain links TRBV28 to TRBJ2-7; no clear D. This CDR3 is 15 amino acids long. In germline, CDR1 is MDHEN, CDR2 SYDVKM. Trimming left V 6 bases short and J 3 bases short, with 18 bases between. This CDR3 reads CASRPSLGNHYEQYF. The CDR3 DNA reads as TGTGCCAGCAGGCCCTCACTGGGGAACCACTACGAGCAGTACTTC.

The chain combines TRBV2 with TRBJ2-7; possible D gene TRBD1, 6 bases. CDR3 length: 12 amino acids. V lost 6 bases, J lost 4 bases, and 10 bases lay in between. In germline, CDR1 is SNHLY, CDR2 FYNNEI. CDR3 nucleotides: TGTGCCAGCAGGAGTCAGGGGTACGAGCAGTACTTC. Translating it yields CASRSQGYEQYF.